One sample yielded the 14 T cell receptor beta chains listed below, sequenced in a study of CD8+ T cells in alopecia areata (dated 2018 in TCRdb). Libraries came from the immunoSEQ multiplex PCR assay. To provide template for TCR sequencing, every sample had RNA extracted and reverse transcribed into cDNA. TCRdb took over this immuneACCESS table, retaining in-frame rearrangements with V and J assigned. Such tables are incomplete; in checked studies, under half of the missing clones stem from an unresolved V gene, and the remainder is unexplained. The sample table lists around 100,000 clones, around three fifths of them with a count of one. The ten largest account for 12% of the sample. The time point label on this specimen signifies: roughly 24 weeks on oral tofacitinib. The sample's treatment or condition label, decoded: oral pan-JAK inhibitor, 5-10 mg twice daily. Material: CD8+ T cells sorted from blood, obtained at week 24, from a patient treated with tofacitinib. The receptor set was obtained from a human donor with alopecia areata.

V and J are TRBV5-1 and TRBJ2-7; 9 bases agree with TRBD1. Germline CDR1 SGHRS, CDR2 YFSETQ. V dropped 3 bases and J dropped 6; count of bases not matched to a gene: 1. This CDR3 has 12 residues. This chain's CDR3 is CASSSDRGEQYF. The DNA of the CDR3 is TGCGCCAGCAGCTCGGACAGGGGCGAGCAGTACTTC.

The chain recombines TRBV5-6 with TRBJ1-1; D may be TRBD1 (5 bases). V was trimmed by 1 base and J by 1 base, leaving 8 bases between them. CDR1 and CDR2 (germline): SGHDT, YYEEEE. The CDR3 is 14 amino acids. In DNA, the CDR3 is TGTGCCAGCAGCTTGTTCGGGGGGAACACTGAAGCTTTCTTT. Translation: CASSLFGGNTEAFF. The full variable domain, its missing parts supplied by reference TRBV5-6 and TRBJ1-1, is DAGVTQSPTHLIKTRGQQVTLRCSPKSGHDTVSWYQQALGQGPQFIFQYYEEEERQRGNFPDRFSGHQFPNYSSELNVNALLLGDSALYLCASSLFGGNTEAFFGQGTRLTVV.

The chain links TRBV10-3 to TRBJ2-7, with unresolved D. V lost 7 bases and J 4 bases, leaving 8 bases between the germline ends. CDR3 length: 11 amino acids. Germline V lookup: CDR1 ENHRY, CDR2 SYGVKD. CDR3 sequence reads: CAINVGYEQYF. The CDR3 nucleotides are TGTGCCATCAATGTTGGGTACGAGCAGTACTTC.

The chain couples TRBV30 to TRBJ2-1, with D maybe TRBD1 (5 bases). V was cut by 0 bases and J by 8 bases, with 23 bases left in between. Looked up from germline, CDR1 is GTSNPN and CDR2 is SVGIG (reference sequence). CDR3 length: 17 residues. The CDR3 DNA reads TGTGCCTGGAGTGTAATGGGGCCCCAAACACCTCTCGATGAGCAGTTCTTC. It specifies CAWSVMGPQTPLDEQFF.

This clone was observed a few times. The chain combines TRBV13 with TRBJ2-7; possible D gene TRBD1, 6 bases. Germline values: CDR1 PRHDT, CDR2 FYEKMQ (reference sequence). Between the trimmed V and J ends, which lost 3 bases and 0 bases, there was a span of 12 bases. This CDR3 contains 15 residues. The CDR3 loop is CASSLGQGSSYEQYF. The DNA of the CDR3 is TGTGCCAGCAGCTTGGGCCAGGGGAGCTCCTACGAGCAGTACTTC.

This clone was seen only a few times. The CDR3 loop is CARSFFYEQYF. Written as DNA, the CDR3 is TGTGCCAGAAGCTTTTTCTACGAGCAGTACTTC. This rearrangement joins TRBV5-3 to TRBJ2-7; D remains ambiguous. TRBV5-3 is treated as an ORF (open reading frame) with a function not yet certain. The V gene lost 2 bases and the J gene lost 3 bases, with 3 bases spanning the gap. The CDR3 has 11 amino acids.

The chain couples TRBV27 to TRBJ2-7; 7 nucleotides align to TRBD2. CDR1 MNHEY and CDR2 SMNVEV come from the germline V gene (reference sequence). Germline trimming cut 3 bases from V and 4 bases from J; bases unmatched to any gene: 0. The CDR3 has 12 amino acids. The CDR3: CASSFGGYEQYF. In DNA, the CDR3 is TGTGCCAGCAGTTTCGGGGGGTACGAGCAGTACTTC.

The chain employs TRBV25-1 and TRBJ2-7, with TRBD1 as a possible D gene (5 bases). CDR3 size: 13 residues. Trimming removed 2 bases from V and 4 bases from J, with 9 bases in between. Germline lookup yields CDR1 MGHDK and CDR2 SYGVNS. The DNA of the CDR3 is TGTGCCAGCAGTGAACGGCAGGGATACGAGCAGTACTTC. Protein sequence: CASSERQGYEQYF.

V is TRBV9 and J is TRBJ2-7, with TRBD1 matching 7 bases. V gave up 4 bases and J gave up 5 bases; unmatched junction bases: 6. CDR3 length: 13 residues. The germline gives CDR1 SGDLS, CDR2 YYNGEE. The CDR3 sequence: CASSPGTVDEQYF. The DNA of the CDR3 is TGTGCCAGCAGCCCAGGGACAGTCGACGAGCAGTACTTC.

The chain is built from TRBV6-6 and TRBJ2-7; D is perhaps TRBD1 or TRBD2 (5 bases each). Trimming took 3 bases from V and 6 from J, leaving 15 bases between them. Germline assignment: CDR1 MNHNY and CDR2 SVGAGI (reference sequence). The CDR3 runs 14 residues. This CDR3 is CASSYTGRIIEQYF. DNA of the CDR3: TGTGCCAGCAGTTATACGGGACGGATAATCGAGCAGTACTTC.

In DNA, the CDR3 is TGTGCCAGTAGTCAACGACAGATAAATCAGCCCCAGCATTTT. This encodes CASSQRQINQPQHF. The genes are TRBV19 and TRBJ1-5, with D perhaps matching TRBD1 (5 bases). This CDR3 is 14 amino acids long. The V end was cut by 5 bases, the J end by 4 bases, with 12 bases between. Germline V CDR1 and CDR2: LNHDA, SQIVND (reference sequence).

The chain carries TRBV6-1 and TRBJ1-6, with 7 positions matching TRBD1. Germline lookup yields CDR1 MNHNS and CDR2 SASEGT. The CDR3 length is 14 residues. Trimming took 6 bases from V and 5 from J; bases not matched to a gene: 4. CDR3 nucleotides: TGTGCCAGCAGCGCCGGGACAGATAATTCACCCCTCCACTTT. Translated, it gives CASSAGTDNSPLHF.

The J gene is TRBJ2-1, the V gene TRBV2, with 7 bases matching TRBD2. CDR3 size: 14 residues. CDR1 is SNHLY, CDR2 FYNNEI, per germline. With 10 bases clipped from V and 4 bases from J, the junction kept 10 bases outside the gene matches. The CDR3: CATRDYRTYNEQFF. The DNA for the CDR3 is TGTGCCACACGGGACTACCGAACTTACAATGAGCAGTTCTTC.

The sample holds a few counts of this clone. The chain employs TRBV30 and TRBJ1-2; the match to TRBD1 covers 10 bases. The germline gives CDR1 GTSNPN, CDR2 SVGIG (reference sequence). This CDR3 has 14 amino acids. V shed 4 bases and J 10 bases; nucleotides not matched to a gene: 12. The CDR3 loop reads CAWNRDRGPYDYTF. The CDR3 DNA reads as TGTGCCTGGAACCGGGACAGGGGACCCTACGACTACACCTTC.